This passage covers 30 T cell receptor beta chains from one sample sequenced in a study of tumor-infiltrating lymphocytes in oesophageal squamous cell carcinoma. TCRdb called the PCR reads again in MiXCR, with one record for every CDR3 protein. Found here are about 18,000 distinct CDR3 sequences, roughly 41% of them singletons; the top ten hold around 40%. Sequencing input: esophageal tumor tissue. The receptors were gathered from a male donor with esophageal squamous cell carcinoma.

The sample holds many counts of this clonotype. The J gene is TRBJ1-6, the V gene TRBV2, with 9 bases lining up with TRBD1. Germline V gene sequence: CDR1 SNHLY, CDR2 FYNNEI. The CDR3 has 17 residues. V was pared by 7 bases and J by 0 bases, with 7 bases of the junction left unmatched. The CDR3 bases are TGTGCCAGCAATCGGGACAGGGCGAGCTCCTATAATTCACCCCTCCACTTT. Translation gives CASNRDRASSYNSPLHF.

By share, this clonotype counts as large. The CDR3 loop reads CASSSDSYNSPLHF. In DNA, the CDR3 is TGTGCCAGCAGCTCGGACAGTTATAATTCACCCCTCCACTTT. The chain joins TRBV7-2 to TRBJ1-6; weak D call: TRBD1 (6 bases). The CDR3 is 14 residues long. Per germline, CDR1 SGHTA and CDR2 FQGNSA. Trimming took off 4 bases at V and 4 bases at J, with 8 bases between the two ends.

The chain carries TRBV14 and TRBJ2-2; no clear D. V gave up 2 bases and J gave up 7 bases, with 17 bases separating them. The CDR3 has 16 amino acids. Germline CDR1 reads SGHDN; CDR2 reads FVKESK. The CDR3, as DNA: TGTGCCAGCAGCCAAAATTCACGGGTCGGCGTCGGGGAGCTGTTTTTT. Protein: CASSQNSRVGVGELFF.

This chain joins TRBV2 and TRBJ1-3; no clear D gene. This CDR3 spans 16 amino acids. The germline V gene encodes CDR1 SNHLY and CDR2 FYNNEI. The V end lost 1 base, the J end lost 2 bases, and 12 bases lay between the germline ends. CDR3 coding DNA: TGTGCCAGCAGTGAAGGGCCGATCGGAGCTGGAAACACCATATATTTT. It is translated as CASSEGPIGAGNTIYF. Together with reference TRBV2 and TRBJ1-3, the CDR3 gives the full variable domain: EPEVTQTPSHQVTQMGQEVILRCVPISNHLYFYWYRQILGQKVEFLVSFYNNEISEKSEIFDDQFSVERPDGSNFTLKIRSTKLEDSAMYFCASSEGPIGAGNTIYFGEGSWLTVV.

With regard to this clonotype: A read error is possible here, since a much larger clone lies one base away. The chain combines TRBV7-6 with TRBJ2-3; D may correspond to TRBD1 or TRBD2 (6 bases each). Per germline, CDR1 SGHVS and CDR2 FNYEAQ. The CDR3 loop spans 11 amino acids. Here the CDR3 reads CASGQGDRLYF. The CDR3 nucleotides read TGTGCTAGCGGCCAGGGAGACAGGCTGTATTTT.

The chain is built from TRBV7-9 and TRBJ2-3; 11 nucleotides agree with TRBD2. The CDR3 contains 16 residues. Trimming took 5 bases from V and 2 from J; bases not matched to a gene: 6. Germline CDR1 reads SEHNR; CDR2 reads FQNEAQ (reference sequence). The CDR3: CASSPTSGTNTDTQYF. The CDR3 region has the DNA TGTGCCAGCAGCCCGACTAGCGGGACAAACACAGATACGCAGTATTTT. Supplemented by reference TRBV7-9 and TRBJ2-3, the full variable domain reads DTGVSQNPRHKITKRGQNVTFRCDPISEHNRLYWYRQTLGQGPEFLTYFQNEAQLEKSRLLSDRFSAERPKGSFSTLEIQRTEQGDSAMYLCASSPTSGTNTDTQYFGPGTRLTVL.

This clonotype was seen a few times. J is TRBJ2-3 and V is TRBV6-4; 8 bases align to TRBD2. The J segment lost 4 bases and the V segment lost 0 bases, leaving 6 bases of the junction unmatched. This CDR3 has 16 residues. Germline-derived CDR1 and CDR2 are MRHNA and SNTAGT. CDR3 nucleotides: TGTGCCAGCAGTGACTCGAGCGGGGGTGGGGCAGATACGCAGTATTTT. Encoded protein: CASSDSSGGGADTQYF.

The gene calls are TRBV7-3 and TRBJ2-7; 9 bases are a match to TRBD1. TRBJ2-5 matches the DNA end more closely, so the J call is doubtful. Looked up from germline, CDR1 is SGHTA and CDR2 is FQGTGA. The CDR3 is made up of 15 amino acids. The CDR3 loop is CASSLTADRGETQYF. Here the CDR3 DNA reads TGTGCCAGCAGCTTAACCGCGGACAGGGGTGAGACCCAGTACTTC.

The chain couples TRBV7-4 to TRBJ2-5, with 7 bases fitting TRBD1. The DNA end is a closer match to TRBJ2-7, so the J assignment may be wrong. Germline V gene sequence: CDR1 SGHVT, CDR2 SQSDAQ. The CDR3 runs 17 residues. The CDR3 spells CASSLNKGGKASYEQYF. The CDR3 region has the DNA TGTGCCAGCAGCTTAAATAAAGGGGGCAAGGCCTCCTACGAGCAGTACTTC.

By frequency in the sample, this clonotype is medium-sized (0.01 to 0.1%). V is TRBV7-9 and J is TRBJ2-7, with 7 bases identical to TRBD1. The CDR3 extends over 16 amino acids. The V segment lost 1 base and the J segment 2 bases; nucleotides outside the gene matches: 8. CDR1 SEHNR and CDR2 FQNEAQ come from the germline V gene (reference sequence). CDR3 in amino acids: CASSLDWTGVPYEQYF. For the CDR3, the DNA is TGTGCCAGCAGCTTAGATTGGACAGGAGTGCCCTACGAGCAGTACTTC.

This clonotype came up a few times. The V call is TRBV10-3, the J call TRBJ2-5; D remains ambiguous. Germline V gene lookup returns CDR1 ENHRY and CDR2 SYGVKD. The CDR3 loop spans 12 amino acids. The V and J ends lost 2 bases and 5 bases respectively, with 6 bases between them. CDR3 residues: CAISEAAETQYF. The CDR3 bases are TGTGCCATCAGTGAGGCAGCTGAGACCCAGTACTTC.

At least ten counts were recorded for this clonotype. V gene TRBV5-1 combines with J gene TRBJ2-1; 7 bases align to TRBD1. V shed 1 base and J 4 bases; nucleotides not matched to a gene: 5. This CDR3 comprises 15 residues. Germline values: CDR1 SGHRS, CDR2 YFSETQ. CDR3: CASSLTGQDYNEQFF. DNA for the CDR3: TGCGCCAGCAGCTTGACCGGACAGGATTACAATGAGCAGTTCTTC. Variable domain in full (rest from reference TRBV5-1 and TRBJ2-1): KAGVTQTPRYLIKTRGQQVTLSCSPISGHRSVSWYQQTPGQGLQFLFEYFSETQRNKGNFPGRFSGRQFSNSRSEMNVSTLELGDSALYLCASSLTGQDYNEQFFGPGTRLTVL.

Points on this clonotype: Since the CDR3 does not end with the conserved phenylalanine or tryptophan, this likely comes from a read error. The limits of the CDR3 on the DNA are not certain, so only TCRdb's listed CDR3 is given. The CDR3 is CAIRSGDAIGYTFGS. The chain carries TRBV10-3 and TRBJ2-7; TRBD2 is the table's D call, not checked against the DNA. The CDR3 spans 15 amino acids, including both terminal residues. The germline V gene encodes CDR1 ENHRY and CDR2 SYGVKD.

The V call is TRBV7-3, the J call TRBJ2-7, with 7 bases identical to TRBD2. The J call may not be correct, given that the DNA end is closer to TRBJ2-1. This CDR3 has 14 residues. CDR1 SGHTA and CDR2 FQGTGA come from the germline V gene. The CDR3 protein is CASRTSGTNNEQFF. CDR3 bases: TGTGCCAGCAGAACGAGCGGGACTAACAATGAGCAGTTCTTC.

This clonotype came up many times. The rearrangement links TRBV27 to TRBJ2-1; 12 bases fit TRBD2. The CDR3 spans 13 residues. V was clipped by 6 bases and J by 9 bases; unmatched bases: 3. Per the germline V gene, CDR1 is MNHEY and CDR2 is SMNVEV (reference sequence). The DNA for the CDR3 is TGTGCCAGCAGCCAGGGACTAGCGGGTGAGCAGTTCTTC. Its translation: CASSQGLAGEQFF.

In its sample, this clonotype is medium-sized. This chain joins TRBV7-9 and TRBJ2-1; 7 bases agree with TRBD1. The V gene's germline CDR1 is SEHNR and CDR2 FQNEAQ (reference sequence). After removal of 6 bases from V and 3 bases from J, the junction contained 2 bases not matched to a gene. The CDR3 covers 13 residues. For the CDR3, the DNA is TGTGCCAGCAGGGCAGGGGGCTACAATGAGCAGTTCTTC. Protein product: CASRAGGYNEQFF. Full variable domain (outside the CDR3, taken from reference TRBV7-9 and TRBJ2-1): DTGVSQNPRHKITKRGQNVTFRCDPISEHNRLYWYRQTLGQGPEFLTYFQNEAQLEKSRLLSDRFSAERPKGSFSTLEIQRTEQGDSAMYLCASRAGGYNEQFFGPGTRLTVL.

This clonotype was observed a handful of times. The chain uses TRBV7-6 and TRBJ2-1; 11 bases fit TRBD1. In germline, CDR1 is SGHVS, CDR2 FNYEAQ. V lost 4 bases to trimming and J lost 5 bases; unmatched junction nucleotides: 4. The CDR3 is 15 amino acids. CDR3 nucleotide sequence: TGTGCCAGCAGCTGGACAGGGGGCGCCCACAATGAGCAGTTCTTC. Translated, it gives CASSWTGGAHNEQFF.

In the case of this clonotype: Without the conserved terminal phenylalanine or tryptophan, this CDR3 likely stems from a read error. The limits of the CDR3 on the DNA are not certain, so only TCRdb's listed CDR3 is given. The chain combines TRBV11-1 with TRBJ1-6; no check of the table's D call, TRBD1, against the DNA was made. The CDR3 sequence runs 16 residues, both termini included. Germline V gene data show CDR1 as SGHAT and CDR2 as FQDESV (reference sequence). The CDR3 region is CASSSRGSNSPLHFGP.

The genes are TRBV7-9 and TRBJ2-5; TRBD2 agrees at 8 bases. The J call is uncertain, as TRBJ2-7 better fits the DNA end. This CDR3 comprises 13 residues. CDR1 is SEHNR and CDR2 is FQNEAQ in the germline V gene (reference sequence). CDR3 in amino acids: CASSLKSGSEQYF. The CDR3 DNA reads as TGTGCCAGCAGCTTAAAAAGCGGGAGCGAGCAGTACTTC.

The chain links TRBV7-8 to TRBJ2-4; the D gene could be TRBD1 or TRBD2 (6 bases each). Per the germline V gene, CDR1 is SGHVS and CDR2 is FQNEAQ. V lost 1 base and J 4 bases, leaving 14 bases between the germline ends. The CDR3 covers 16 residues. This chain's CDR3 is CASSLGDPGAKNIQYF. CDR3 DNA sequence: TGTGCCAGCAGCTTAGGGGACCCGGGGGCGAAAAACATTCAGTACTTC.

This clonotype was counted ten times or more. This chain links TRBV12-3 or TRBV12-4 with TRBJ2-1, with D possibly TRBD2 on 6 matching bases. V shed 6 bases and J shed 6 bases, with 12 bases lying between them. The CDR3 totals 13 residues. The CDR3 coding sequence is TGTGCCAGCAGAACGGGAGCTGGCAATGAGCAGTTCTTC. This codes for CASRTGAGNEQFF.

V is TRBV7-8 and J is TRBJ2-5; TRBD2 might be the D (5 bases). The CDR3 has 13 residues. From germline, CDR1 is SGHVS and CDR2 FQNEAQ. V was cut by 2 bases and J by 6 bases, with 10 bases left in between. The CDR3 region is CASSLLETKTQYF. CDR3 bases: TGTGCCAGCAGCTTATTGGAGACTAAGACCCAGTACTTC.

The J gene is TRBJ2-3, the V gene TRBV11-2; 8 nucleotides align to TRBD1. The V gene end was trimmed by 1 base and the J gene end by 10 bases; junction bases not matched to a gene: 7. This CDR3 is built from 14 residues. Germline V lookup: CDR1 SGHAT, CDR2 FQNNGV. The DNA for the CDR3 is TGTGCCAGCAGCTTAGGACAGGGGAGGACTGCGCAGTATTTT. Translation gives CASSLGQGRTAQYF.

This clonotype was observed many times. It may be a read error: a sequence one base away is much more abundant. The chain employs TRBV6-1 and TRBJ2-5; 9 nucleotides agree with TRBD2. Per the germline V gene, CDR1 is MNHNS and CDR2 is SASEGT. The CDR3 contains 15 residues. After removal of 4 bases from V and 11 bases from J, the junction contained 14 bases not matched to a gene. The CDR3 spells CASSAASGAYNEQYF. For the CDR3, the DNA is TGTGCCAGCAGTGCCGCTAGCGGGGCCTACAATGAGCAGTACTTC.

This clonotype came up many times. The V gene is TRBV27, the J gene TRBJ2-1; D may be TRBD2 (6 bases). Matching the DNA end better, TRBJ2-7 makes the J call doubtful. The V gene's germline CDR1 is MNHEY and CDR2 SMNVEV (reference sequence). The length of the CDR3 is 14 residues. The CDR3 DNA follows: TGTGCCAGCAGTCCTTTAGCGGCCTGGGTGGAGCAGTACTTC. Amino acid sequence: CASSPLAAWVEQYF.

This clonotype was picked up a small number of times. V usage is TRBV7-6 and J usage is TRBJ2-5; 12 nucleotides match TRBD2. With the DNA end fitting TRBJ2-1 better, the J assignment may be wrong. The length of the CDR3 is 18 residues. Germline CDR1 SGHVS, CDR2 FNYEAQ. CDR3 DNA: TGTGCCAGCAGCTTAACGCGGCCTAGCGGGAGGGCCGGGAATGAGCAGTTCTTC. It specifies CASSLTRPSGRAGNEQFF.

The chain links TRBV24-1 to TRBJ2-2; the D is unclear. Trimming took 1 base from V and 5 from J, leaving 7 bases between them. The CDR3 runs to 14 residues. CDR1 KGHDR and CDR2 SFDVKD come from the germline V gene. As DNA, the CDR3 is TGTGCCACCAGTGATTTAGGAGCAACCGGGGAGCTGTTTTTT. Translating it yields CATSDLGATGELFF.

CDR3 in DNA: TGTGCCAGCAGAACCGACAGGGACTTTAACAATGAGCAGTTCTTC. Encoded protein: CASRTDRDFNNEQFF. The chain recombines TRBV12-3 or TRBV12-4 with TRBJ2-1; tentatively, D is TRBD1 (7 bases). The ends were cut back, 6 bases at V and 5 bases at J, with 17 bases in the middle. The CDR3 length is 15 residues.

This clonotype turned up a few times. The J gene is TRBJ2-7, the V gene TRBV18, with 9 nucleotides matching TRBD1. V trimming: 5 bases; J trimming: 4 bases; junction bases outside the gene matches: 6. The CDR3 sequence is 14 residues long. The V gene's germline CDR1 is KGHSH and CDR2 LQKENI. The CDR3 sequence is CASSWDRDSYEQYF. The CDR3 nucleotides are TGTGCCAGCTCATGGGACAGGGATTCATACGAGCAGTACTTC.

A remark on this clonotype: No conserved phenylalanine or tryptophan ends this CDR3, so it is likely a read error. The limits of the CDR3 on the DNA are not certain, so only TCRdb's listed CDR3 is given. V usage is TRBV4-3 and J usage is TRBJ2-7; the table's D call of TRBD2 was not tested on the DNA. The CDR3 sequence runs 17 residues, both termini included. From germline, CDR1 is LGHNA and CDR2 YSLEER. The CDR3 loop is CASSQGSRADYGYTFGS.